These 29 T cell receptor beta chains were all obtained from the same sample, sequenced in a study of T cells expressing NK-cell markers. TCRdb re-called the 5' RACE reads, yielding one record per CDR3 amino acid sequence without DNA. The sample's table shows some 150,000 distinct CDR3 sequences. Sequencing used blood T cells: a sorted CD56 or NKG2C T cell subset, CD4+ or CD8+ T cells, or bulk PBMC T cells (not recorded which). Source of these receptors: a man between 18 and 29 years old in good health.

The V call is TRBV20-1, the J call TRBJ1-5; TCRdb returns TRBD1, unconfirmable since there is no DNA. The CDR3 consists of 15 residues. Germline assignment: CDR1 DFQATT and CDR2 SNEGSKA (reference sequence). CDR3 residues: CSAKNRQGGNQPQHF.

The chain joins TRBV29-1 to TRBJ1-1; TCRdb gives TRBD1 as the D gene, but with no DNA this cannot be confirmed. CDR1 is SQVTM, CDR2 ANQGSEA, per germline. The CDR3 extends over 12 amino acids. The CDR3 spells CSVGGVTGPAFF.

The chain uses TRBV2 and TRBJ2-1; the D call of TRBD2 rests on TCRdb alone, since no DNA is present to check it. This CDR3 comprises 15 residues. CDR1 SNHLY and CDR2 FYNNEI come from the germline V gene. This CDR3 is CASSEREAIRNEQFF.

This CDR3 reads CASRPGYYGYTF. The chain has TRBV12-3 or TRBV12-4 and TRBJ1-2; TCRdb selects TRBD1, and the lack of DNA leaves this call unchecked. CDR3 length: 12 residues.

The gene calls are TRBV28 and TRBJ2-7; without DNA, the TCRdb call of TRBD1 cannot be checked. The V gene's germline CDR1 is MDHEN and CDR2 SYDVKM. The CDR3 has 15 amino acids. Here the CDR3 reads CASHSDFGTGNEQYF.

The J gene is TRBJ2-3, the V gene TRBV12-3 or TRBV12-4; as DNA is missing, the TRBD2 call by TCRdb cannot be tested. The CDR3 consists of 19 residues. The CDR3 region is CASSLHPGLAGGPEDTQYF.

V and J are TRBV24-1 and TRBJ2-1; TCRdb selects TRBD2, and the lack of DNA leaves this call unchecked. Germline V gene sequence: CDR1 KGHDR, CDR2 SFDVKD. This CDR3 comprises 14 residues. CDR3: CATSDYGEYNEQFF.

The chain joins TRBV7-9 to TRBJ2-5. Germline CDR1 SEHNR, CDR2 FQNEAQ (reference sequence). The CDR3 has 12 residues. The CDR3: CASSSRQETQYF.

CDR3: CAIQGGNEQFF. This sequence joins TRBV27 and TRBJ2-1; absent DNA, TCRdb's TRBD1 call cannot be checked. CDR1 and CDR2 (germline): MNHEY, SMNVEV (reference sequence). The CDR3 length is 11 residues.

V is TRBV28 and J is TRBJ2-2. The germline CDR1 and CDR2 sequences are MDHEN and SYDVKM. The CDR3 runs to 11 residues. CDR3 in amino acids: CASTLTGELFF.

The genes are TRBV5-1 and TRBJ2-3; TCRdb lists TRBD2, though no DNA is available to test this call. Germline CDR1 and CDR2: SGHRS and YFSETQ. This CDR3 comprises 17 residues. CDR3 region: CASSLTSGRERPDTQYF.

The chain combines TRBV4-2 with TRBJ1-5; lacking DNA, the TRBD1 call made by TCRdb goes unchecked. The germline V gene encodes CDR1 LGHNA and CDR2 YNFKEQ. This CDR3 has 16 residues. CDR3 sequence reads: CASSQVGTGNNQPQHF.

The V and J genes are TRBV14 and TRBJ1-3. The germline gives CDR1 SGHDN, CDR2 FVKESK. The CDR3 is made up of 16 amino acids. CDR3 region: CASSQFPYNSGNTIYF.

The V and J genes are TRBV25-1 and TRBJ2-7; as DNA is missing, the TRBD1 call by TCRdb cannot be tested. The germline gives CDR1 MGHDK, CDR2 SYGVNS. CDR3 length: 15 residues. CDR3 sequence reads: CASTPGGHSSYEQYF.

The chain's CDR3 is CASSPWAGGDTDTQYF. The chain employs TRBV4-2 and TRBJ2-3; TCRdb picks TRBD2, but there is no DNA to check that call. The CDR3 extends over 16 amino acids. In germline, CDR1 is LGHNA, CDR2 YNFKEQ.

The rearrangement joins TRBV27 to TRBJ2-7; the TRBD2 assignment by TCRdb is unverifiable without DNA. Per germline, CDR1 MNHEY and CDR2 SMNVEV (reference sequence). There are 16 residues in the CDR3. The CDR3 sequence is CASKLHGTSGTYEQYF.

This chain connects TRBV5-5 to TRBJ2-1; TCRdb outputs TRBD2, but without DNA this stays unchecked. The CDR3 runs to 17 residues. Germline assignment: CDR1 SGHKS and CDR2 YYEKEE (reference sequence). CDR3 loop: CASSLVGGQGPPNEQFF.

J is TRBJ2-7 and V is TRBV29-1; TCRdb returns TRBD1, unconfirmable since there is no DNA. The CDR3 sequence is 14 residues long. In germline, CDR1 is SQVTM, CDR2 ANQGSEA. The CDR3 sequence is CSAAGIQGGYEQYF.

The chain's CDR3 is CASSETSGIYNEQFF. The chain recombines TRBV9 with TRBJ2-1; TCRdb names TRBD2, which stays unverified in the absence of DNA. Germline V gene lookup returns CDR1 SGDLS and CDR2 YYNGEE. This CDR3 comprises 15 residues.

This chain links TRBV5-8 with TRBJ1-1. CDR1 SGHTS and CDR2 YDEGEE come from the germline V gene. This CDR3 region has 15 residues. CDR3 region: CASLYPMAGLTEAFF.

The CDR3 is CASSKGLAGEQYF. The chain carries TRBV5-1 and TRBJ2-7; TCRdb names TRBD2, which stays unverified in the absence of DNA. This CDR3 has 13 residues. Germline CDR1 is SGHRS and CDR2 is YFSETQ.

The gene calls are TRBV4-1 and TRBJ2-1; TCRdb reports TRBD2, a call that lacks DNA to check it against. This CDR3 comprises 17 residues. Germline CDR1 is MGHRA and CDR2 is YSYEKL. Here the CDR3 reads CASSQELAGGIYNEQFF.

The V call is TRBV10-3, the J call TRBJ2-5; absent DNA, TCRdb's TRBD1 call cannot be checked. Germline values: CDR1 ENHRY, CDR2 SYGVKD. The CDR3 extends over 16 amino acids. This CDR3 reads CAISEGDNGGQETQYF.

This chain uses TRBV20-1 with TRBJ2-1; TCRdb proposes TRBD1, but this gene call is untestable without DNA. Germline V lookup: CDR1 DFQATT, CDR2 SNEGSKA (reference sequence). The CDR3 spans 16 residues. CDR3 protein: CSAPPRDPVSYNEQFF.

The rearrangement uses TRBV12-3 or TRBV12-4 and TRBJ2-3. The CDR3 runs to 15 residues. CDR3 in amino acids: CASSLGVASTDTQYF.

CDR3 sequence reads: CASSETSGKFLIAGNEQFF. This chain joins TRBV2 and TRBJ2-1; lacking DNA, the TRBD2 call made by TCRdb goes unchecked. CDR1 SNHLY and CDR2 FYNNEI come from the germline V gene. The CDR3 consists of 19 residues.

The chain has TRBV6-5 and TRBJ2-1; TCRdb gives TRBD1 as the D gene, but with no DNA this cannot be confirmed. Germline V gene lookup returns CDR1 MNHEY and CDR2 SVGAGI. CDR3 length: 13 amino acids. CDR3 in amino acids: CASSLGGLNEQFF.

The CDR3 loop is CSASPGTRSYNEQFF. The gene calls are TRBV20-1 and TRBJ2-1; the TCRdb call, TRBD2, lacks DNA for checking. There are 15 residues in the CDR3. Germline CDR1 DFQATT, CDR2 SNEGSKA (reference sequence).

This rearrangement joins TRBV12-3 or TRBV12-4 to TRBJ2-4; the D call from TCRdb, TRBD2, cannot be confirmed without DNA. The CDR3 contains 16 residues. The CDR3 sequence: CASSLSLAGPKNIQYF.